Presented here are 11 T cell receptor beta chains from one specimen sequenced in a study of control samples from healthy donors and cancer patients. Only in-frame clones appear in the TCRdb table, and some are missing; sequencing was by immunoSEQ multiplex PCR. Found here are around 170,000 clones, about 90% of them singletons; the top ten hold around 5%. Sequencing was performed on blood. All receptors derive from a young woman in good health.

This clone appeared many times. This specimen includes other DNA sequences encoding the same CDR3. V and J are TRBV19 and TRBJ1-1; 9 bases align to TRBD1. V was clipped by 9 bases and J by 8 bases; unmatched bases: 7. The CDR3 has 12 residues. CDR1 LNHDA and CDR2 SQIVND come from the germline V gene (reference sequence). CDR3 coding DNA: TGTGCCAGCCAACAGGGGGCGCGGGAAGCTTTCTTT. It codes for CASQQGAREAFF.

Concerning this clone itself: At one end the junction does not follow the germline gene, possibly because of a read error. The chain recombines TRBV5-1 with TRBJ2-1; 10 bases agree with TRBD2. CDR3 length: 15 amino acids. From germline, CDR1 is SGHRS and CDR2 YFSETQ. The CDR3 is CASSLLLAGYSEQFF. CDR3 sequence (DNA): TGCGCCAGCAGCTTGTTACTAGCGGGATACAGTGAGCAGTTCTTC.

The CDR3 nucleotides are TGTGCCAGCAGCTTGGCGTCTAGCGGCTCCTACAATGAGCAGTTCTTC. Translation: CASSLASSGSYNEQFF. The V and J genes are TRBV5-4 and TRBJ2-1; TRBD2 aligns across 7 bases. CDR1 SGHNT and CDR2 YYREEE come from the germline V gene (reference sequence). The ends lost 0 bases at V and 0 bases at J; junction bases unmatched: 3. The CDR3 totals 16 residues.

This chain joins TRBV23-1 and TRBJ2-2; 8 nucleotides match TRBD2. TRBV23-1 is classed as an ORF, of uncertain function. This CDR3 is built from 13 residues. V shed 9 bases, J shed 5 bases, and the junction held 5 bases outside the gene matches. This CDR3 reads CARSGSYTGELFF. CDR3 DNA: TGCGCCAGGAGCGGGAGTTATACCGGGGAGCTGTTTTTT.

The CDR3 bases are TGTGCCAGCAGTAATTTAACTCTGAGAGAGCTATACTTC. This codes for CASSNLTLRELYF. J is TRBJ2-7 and V is TRBV6-5; unclear D gene. This CDR3 has 13 amino acids. CDR1 and CDR2 from the germline V gene are MNHEY and SVGAGI. V lost 5 bases to trimming and J lost 13 bases, with 21 bases between them.

This chain joins TRBV28 and TRBJ2-3; TRBD2 agrees at 9 bases. Losses at the gene ends were 3 bases for V and 1 base for J; bases not matched to a gene: 5. The CDR3 is 16 residues long. Looked up from germline, CDR1 is MDHEN and CDR2 is SYDVKM. CDR3 loop: CASSLVAGARTDTQYF. The CDR3 region has the DNA TGTGCCAGCAGTTTGGTAGCGGGAGCACGCACAGATACGCAGTATTTT.

The gene calls are TRBV6-6 and TRBJ2-5, with 11 bases fitting TRBD1. Per germline, CDR1 MNHNY and CDR2 SVGAGI (reference sequence). This CDR3 comprises 14 residues. Germline trimming cut 5 bases from V and 7 bases from J; bases unmatched to any gene: 6. For the CDR3, the DNA is TGTGCCAGCAGTGGCGGGGACAGGGGGGGGACCCAGTACTTC. Residues: CASSGGDRGGTQYF.

This chain connects TRBV2 to TRBJ1-1; TRBD1 is a possible D gene (6 bases). From germline, CDR1 is SNHLY and CDR2 FYNNEI. The CDR3 spans 15 residues. V shed 3 bases and J shed 6 bases, with 17 bases lying between them. CDR3: CASSEWAGAGAEAFF. DNA for the CDR3: TGTGCCAGCAGTGAGTGGGCAGGGGCCGGAGCTGAAGCTTTCTTT. Full variable domain (outside the CDR3, taken from reference TRBV2 and TRBJ1-1): EPEVTQTPSHQVTQMGQEVILRCVPISNHLYFYWYRQILGQKVEFLVSFYNNEISEKSEIFDDQFSVERPDGSNFTLKIRSTKLEDSAMYFCASSEWAGAGAEAFFGQGTRLTVV.

This chain joins TRBV29-1 and TRBJ1-2, with 8 bases identical to TRBD1. Germline CDR1 SQVTM, CDR2 ANQGSEA. The CDR3 is 13 residues long. Unmatched junction bases numbered 3, after V lost 4 bases and J lost 2 bases. The CDR3 bases are TGCAGCGTTGGGACAGGGACCAACTATGGCTACACCTTC. Translation: CSVGTGTNYGYTF.

This rearrangement joins TRBV4-1 to TRBJ1-2, with 8 bases fitting TRBD1. V lost 3 bases to trimming and J lost 4 bases; unmatched junction nucleotides: 7. The CDR3 is made up of 15 amino acids. CDR1 is MGHRA, CDR2 YSYEKL, per germline. The CDR3 loop reads CASSQVTGVGYGYTF. CDR3 DNA sequence: TGCGCCAGCAGCCAGGTGACAGGGGTTGGCTATGGCTACACCTTC.

In its sample, this clone was seen once. The rearrangement links TRBV5-4 to TRBJ1-2, with D tentatively TRBD1 (6 bases). This CDR3 has 13 residues. V dropped 4 bases and J dropped 7 bases, with 14 bases sitting between them. Germline V gene sequence: CDR1 SGHNT, CDR2 YYREEE (reference sequence). DNA for the CDR3: TGTGCCAGCAGCCGAGGGGACAATCCTGGCTACACCTTC. It specifies CASSRGDNPGYTF.